This is a list of T cell receptor beta chains from one sample in a study of blood T cells in healthy people across ages. One entry per CDR3 protein results from TCRdb running MiXCR on the 5' RACE reads. The sample has under 750,000 distinct CDR3 sequences; under 55% are singletons. Sequences were obtained from blood. Receptor source: a man aged 80 or over in good health. CDR3s leave out the opening cysteine and the closing phenylalanine or tryptophan. The order of the fields is CDR3 protein, J gene, V gene, clone size. Clone sizes are given selectively: once, few, many, or a class where the clone is expanded.

CDR3 protein: SATYTGQGYEQY; J gene: TRBJ2-7; V gene: TRBV29-1; clone size: NA
CDR3 protein: ASSLDQREGDNEQF; J gene: TRBJ2-1; V gene: TRBV11-2; clone size: NA
CDR3 protein: ASSVAGTRETQY; J gene: TRBJ2-5; V gene: TRBV7-9; clone size: NA
CDR3 protein: ASSPRTGGSRGAF; J gene: TRBJ1-1; V gene: TRBV7-9; clone size: NA
CDR3 protein: ASRSGINAESAPLASWGEQY; J gene: TRBJ2-7; V gene: TRBV11-2; clone size: once
CDR3 protein: SATLLRGSYEQY; J gene: TRBJ2-7; V gene: TRBV20-1; clone size: few
CDR3 protein: ASSDYRGPYEKLF; J gene: TRBJ1-4; V gene: TRBV5-1; clone size: once
CDR3 protein: ASSFPSPGGRKADTQY; J gene: TRBJ2-3; V gene: TRBV7-9; clone size: many
CDR3 protein: ASSLEIAGANEQF; J gene: TRBJ2-1; V gene: TRBV5-1; clone size: few
CDR3 protein: ASSQGSGRASYEQY; J gene: TRBJ2-7; V gene: TRBV4-3; clone size: NA